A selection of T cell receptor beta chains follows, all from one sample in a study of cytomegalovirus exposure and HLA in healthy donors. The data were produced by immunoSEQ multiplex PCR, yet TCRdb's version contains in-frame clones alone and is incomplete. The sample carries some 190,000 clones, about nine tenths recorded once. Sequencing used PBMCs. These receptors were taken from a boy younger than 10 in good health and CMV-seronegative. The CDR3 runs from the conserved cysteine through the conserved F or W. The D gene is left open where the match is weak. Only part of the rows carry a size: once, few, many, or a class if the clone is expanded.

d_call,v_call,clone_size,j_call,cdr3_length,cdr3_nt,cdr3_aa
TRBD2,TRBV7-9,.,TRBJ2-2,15,TGTGCCAGCAGCTTAGCGCACGGGGGGTCCGGGGAGCTGTTTTTT,CASSLAHGGSGELFF
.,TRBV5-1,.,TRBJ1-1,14,TGCGCCAGCAGCTTGGACAGAATGAACACTGAAGCTTTCTTT,CASSLDRMNTEAFF
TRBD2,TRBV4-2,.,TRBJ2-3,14,TGTGCCAGCAGCCTGGCTGTGGGAGGGGATACGCAGTATTTT,CASSLAVGGDTQYF
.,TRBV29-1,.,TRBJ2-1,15,TGCAGCGTTGTGGGGAGGGGGGGCCCCTACAATGAGCAGTTCTTC,CSVVGRGGPYNEQFF
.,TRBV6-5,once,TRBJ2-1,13,TGTGCCAGCAGAAAACAGACGTACAATGAGCAGTTCTTC,CASRKQTYNEQFF
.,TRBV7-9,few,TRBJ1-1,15,TGTGCCAGCAGCCCAGTGTTCAGGAATGGGACTGAAGCTTTCTTT,CASSPVFRNGTEAFF
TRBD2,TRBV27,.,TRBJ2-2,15,TGTGCCAGCAGTTTGGCGGGGGGCTGGACCGGGGAGCTGTTTTTT,CASSLAGGWTGELFF
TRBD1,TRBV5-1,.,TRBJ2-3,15,TGCGCCAGCAGCTCATGGACAGGACCCACAGATACGCAGTATTTT,CASSSWTGPTDTQYF
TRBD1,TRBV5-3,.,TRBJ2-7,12,TGTGCCGGACCATGGGACAGCTACGAGCAGTACTTC,CAGPWDSYEQYF
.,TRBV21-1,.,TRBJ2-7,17,TGTGCCACCCGAATCGGGCGGGGGGCCCAACCCCACTACGAGCAGTACTTC,CATRIGRGAQPHYEQYF
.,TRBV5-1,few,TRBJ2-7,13,TGCGCCAGCAGCTTAAGGGGGTCCTACGAGCAGTACTTC,CASSLRGSYEQYF
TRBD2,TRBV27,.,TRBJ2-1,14,TGTGCCAGCAGTTTCGCCCAGCGGGAGCTTGAGCAGTTCTTC,CASSFAQRELEQFF
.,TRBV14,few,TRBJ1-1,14,TGTGCCAGCAGCCAAGAAACATCGCGCGGTGAAGCTTTCTTT,CASSQETSRGEAFF
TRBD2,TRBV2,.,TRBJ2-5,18,TGTGCCAGCAGTACAACTAGCGGGGGGGCGATTTCCCAAGCGACCCAGTACTTC,CASSTTSGGAISQATQYF
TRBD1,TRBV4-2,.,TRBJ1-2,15,TGTGCCAGCAGGGGGTACAGGGGAGGAAACTATGGCTACACCTTC,CASRGYRGGNYGYTF
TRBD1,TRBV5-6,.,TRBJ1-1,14,TGTGCCAGCAGCCTTATGACAGGGGCGCATGAAGCTTTCTTT,CASSLMTGAHEAFF
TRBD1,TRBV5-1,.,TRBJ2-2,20,TGCGCCAGCAGGGTTATAGCCGGGACAGGAAAAGTCGCGAACACCGGGGAGCTGTTTTTT,CASRVIAGTGKVANTGELFF
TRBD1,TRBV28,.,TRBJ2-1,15,TGTGCCAGCAGTGAAAGACAGGGCTCAAAGAATGAGCAGTTCTTC,CASSERQGSKNEQFF
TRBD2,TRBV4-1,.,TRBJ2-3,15,TGCGCCAGCAGTCGAGCGGGGGAAGGGACAGATACGCAGTATTTT,CASSRAGEGTDTQYF
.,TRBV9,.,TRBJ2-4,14,TGTGCCAGCAGCGCCTTTGAGGCCTCAAACATTCAGTACTTC,CASSAFEASNIQYF
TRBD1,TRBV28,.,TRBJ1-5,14,TGTGCCAGCAGTTCCCCACAGGGGAATCAGCCCCAGCATTTT,CASSSPQGNQPQHF
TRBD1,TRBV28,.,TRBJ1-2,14,TGTGCCAGCAGTTTTTACAGGGGAAACTATGGCTACACCTTC,CASSFYRGNYGYTF
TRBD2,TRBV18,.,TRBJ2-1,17,TGTGCCAGCTCACCACCGGCGGGTTCTAGCGGGCACAATGGGCAGTTCTTC,CASSPPAGSSGHNGQFF
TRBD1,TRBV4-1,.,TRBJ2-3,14,TGCGCCAGCAGCTTCAGGACAGGGCGGGATACGCAGTATTTT,CASSFRTGRDTQYF
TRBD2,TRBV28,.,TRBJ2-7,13,TGTGCCGGTCCCGGGACTATTATCTACGAGCAGTACTTC,CAGPGTIIYEQYF
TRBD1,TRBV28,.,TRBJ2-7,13,TGTGCCAGCAGCAGCCTAAACAGGGGACAGCAGTACTTC,CASSSLNRGQQYF
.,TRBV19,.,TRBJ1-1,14,TGTGCCAGTAGTATCTTTGGGGACACTACTGAAGCTTTCTTT,CASSIFGDTTEAFF
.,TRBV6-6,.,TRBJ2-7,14,TGTGCCAGCAGTTACGGTTACGGTGCCTACGAGCAGTACTTC,CASSYGYGAYEQYF
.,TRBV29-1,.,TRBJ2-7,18,TGCAGCGTTGAAGTGGGTCCGAGGACGGACACCGATTCCTACGAGCAGTACTTC,CSVEVGPRTDTDSYEQYF
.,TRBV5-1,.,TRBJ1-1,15,TGCGCCAGCAGCCCAGTTGACGGAGCCGACACTGAAGCTTTCTTT,CASSPVDGADTEAFF
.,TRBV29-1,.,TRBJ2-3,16,TGCAGCATATGGACAGCCGAATTATCTAGCACAGATACGCAGTGTTTT,CSIWTAELSSTDTQCF
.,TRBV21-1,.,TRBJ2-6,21,TGTGCCAGCAGCTTGGTCCCGGGACAGGGACCGGCATGTCCAGGGGCCAACGTCCTGACTTTC,CASSLVPGQGPACPGANVLTF
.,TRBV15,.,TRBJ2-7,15,TGTGCCACCAGCACCGGGACTCTTAGCTCCTACGAGCAGTACTTC,CATSTGTLSSYEQYF
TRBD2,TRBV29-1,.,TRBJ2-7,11,TGCAGCGGGGGAGGGTACGGCGAGCAGTACTTC,CSGGGYGEQYF
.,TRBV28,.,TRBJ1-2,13,TGTGCCAGCAGTCTCCTGGGCCACTATGGCTACACCTTC,CASSLLGHYGYTF
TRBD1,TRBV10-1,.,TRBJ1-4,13,TGCGCCAGCAGTGAGTCGATCGGACAGGGGCTGTTTTTT,CASSESIGQGLFF
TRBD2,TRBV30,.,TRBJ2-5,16,TGTGCCTGGACGGCGGGACTAGCGGGAGTGGGAGAGACCCAGTACTTC,CAWTAGLAGVGETQYF